The present T cell receptor (beta chain) was sequenced within a study of blood T cell repertoires in COVID-19. Turning to the study itself: The United States, Italy and Spain provided the acute and convalescent COVID-19 samples. Sources were T cells, B-cell-depleted T cells, or PBMCs; the material itself was cDNA or gDNA.

In the original workflow: Estimated nucleated cell counts came from reference gene primer amplification. Some clones are missing from TCRdb's copy, which holds only in-frame ones; the method was immunoSEQ multiplex PCR. V, J and clone size were drawn from that table, and D and trimming were deduced from the DNA. Among fewer than 300,000 clones listed, roughly 86% were seen once. CDR3 length: 13 residues. Germline assignment: CDR1 ENHRY and CDR2 SYGVKD. The junction had 8 bases not matched to a gene; V was cut back by 10 bases and J by 3 bases. The specimen sequenced was peripheral blood. V usage is TRBV10-3 and J usage is TRBJ2-5; 7 bases line up with TRBD1. The TCR was taken from a man in his forties who had recovered from COVID-19. The CDR3 loop is CASKPGTEETQYF. DNA of the CDR3: TGTGCCAGCAAGCCCGGGACAGAAGAGACCCAGTACTTC.